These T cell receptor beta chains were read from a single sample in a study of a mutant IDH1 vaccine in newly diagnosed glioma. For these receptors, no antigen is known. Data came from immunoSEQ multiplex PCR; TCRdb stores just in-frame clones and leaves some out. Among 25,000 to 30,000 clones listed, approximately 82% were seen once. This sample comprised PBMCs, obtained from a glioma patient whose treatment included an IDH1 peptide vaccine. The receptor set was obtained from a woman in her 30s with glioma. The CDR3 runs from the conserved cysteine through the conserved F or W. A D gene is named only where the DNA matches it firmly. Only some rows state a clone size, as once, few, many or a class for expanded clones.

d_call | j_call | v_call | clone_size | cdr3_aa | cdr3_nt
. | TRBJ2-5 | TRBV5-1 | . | CASSLGSGTQETQYF | TGCGCCAGCAGCTTGGGGTCGGGGACGCAAGAGACCCAGTACTTC
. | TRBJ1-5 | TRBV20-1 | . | CSMSARGPQHF | TGCAGTATGTCAGCCCGAGGGCCCCAGCATTTT
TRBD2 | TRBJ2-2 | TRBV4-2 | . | CASSQELAGAGELFF | TGTGCCAGCAGCCAAGAGTTAGCGGGGGCCGGGGAGCTGTTTTTT
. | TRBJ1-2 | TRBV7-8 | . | CASSPRDASFYGYTF | TGTGCCAGCAGCCCTCGAGACGCGTCCTTCTATGGCTACACCTTC
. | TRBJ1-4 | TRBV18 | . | CASSPALGLQGHEKLFF | TGTGCCAGCTCACCAGCACTGGGCTTACAGGGTCATGAAAAACTGTTTTTT
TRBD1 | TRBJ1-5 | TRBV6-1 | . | CASSEQGAGGPQHF | TGTGCCAGCAGTGAACAGGGGGCCGGAGGGCCCCAGCATTTT
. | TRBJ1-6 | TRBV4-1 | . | CASSQERGGSYNSPLHF | TGCGCCAGCAGCCAAGAAAGAGGAGGCTCCTATAATTCACCCCTCCACTTT
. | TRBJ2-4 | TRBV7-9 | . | CASSKTVDQNIQYF | TGTGCCAGCAGTAAGACTGTCGATCAAAACATTCAGTACTTC
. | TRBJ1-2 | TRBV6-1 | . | CASRRGRPYGYTF | TGTGCCAGCAGACGAGGGAGGCCCTATGGCTACACCTTC
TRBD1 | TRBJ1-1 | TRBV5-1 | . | CASSSAETGGQRHTEAFF | TGCGCCAGCAGCTCCGCCGAGACAGGGGGGCAACGGCACACTGAAGCTTTCTTT
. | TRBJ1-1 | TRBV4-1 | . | CASSQGRASEAFF | TGCGCCAGCAGCCAAGGCAGGGCATCTGAAGCTTTCTTT
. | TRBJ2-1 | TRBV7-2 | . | CASSLPTRYNEQFF | TGTGCCAGCAGCTTACCCACTAGGTACAATGAGCAGTTCTTC
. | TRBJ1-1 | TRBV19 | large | CASRVGGGTTEAFF | TGTGCCAGTAGGGTGGGCGGCGGGACCACTGAAGCTTTCTTT
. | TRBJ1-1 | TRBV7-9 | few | CASSPRGNMNTEAFF | TGTGCCAGCAGCCCAAGGGGGAACATGAACACTGAAGCTTTCTTT
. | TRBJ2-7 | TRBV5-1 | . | CASSLEGGDEQYF | TGCGCCAGCAGCTTGGAGGGGGGCGACGAGCAGTACTTC
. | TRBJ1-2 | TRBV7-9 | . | CASSSSGGELYGYTF | TGTGCCAGCAGCTCTTCCGGTGGGGAGCTCTATGGCTACACCTTC
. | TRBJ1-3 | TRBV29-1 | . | CSVFGGSGNTIYF | TGCAGCGTTTTCGGGGGCTCTGGAAACACCATATATTTT
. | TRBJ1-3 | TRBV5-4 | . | CASSLSGNFPGNTIYF | TGTGCCAGCAGCTTGTCGGGGAACTTTCCCGGAAACACCATATATTTT
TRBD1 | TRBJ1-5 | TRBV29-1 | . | CSVGDRGDNQPQHF | TGCAGCGTTGGGGACAGGGGAGACAATCAGCCCCAGCATTTT
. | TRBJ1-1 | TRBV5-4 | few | CASSPALARTEAFF | TGTGCCAGCAGCCCTGCCTTGGCCCGGACTGAAGCTTTCTTT
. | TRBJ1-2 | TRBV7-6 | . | CASSGGNYGYTF | TGTGCCAGCAGCGGTGGCAACTATGGCTACACCTTC
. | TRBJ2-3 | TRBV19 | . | CASVSSVTDTQYF | TGTGCCAGCGTTAGCTCCGTCACAGATACGCAGTATTTT
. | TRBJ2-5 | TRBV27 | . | CASSLDIHRGETQYF | TGTGCCAGCAGTCTCGACATCCACCGAGGGGAGACCCAGTACTTC
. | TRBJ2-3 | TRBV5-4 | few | CASSLAVVEGGIDTQYF | TGTGCCAGCAGCTTGGCCGTCGTGGAGGGGGGCATAGATACGCAGTATTTT